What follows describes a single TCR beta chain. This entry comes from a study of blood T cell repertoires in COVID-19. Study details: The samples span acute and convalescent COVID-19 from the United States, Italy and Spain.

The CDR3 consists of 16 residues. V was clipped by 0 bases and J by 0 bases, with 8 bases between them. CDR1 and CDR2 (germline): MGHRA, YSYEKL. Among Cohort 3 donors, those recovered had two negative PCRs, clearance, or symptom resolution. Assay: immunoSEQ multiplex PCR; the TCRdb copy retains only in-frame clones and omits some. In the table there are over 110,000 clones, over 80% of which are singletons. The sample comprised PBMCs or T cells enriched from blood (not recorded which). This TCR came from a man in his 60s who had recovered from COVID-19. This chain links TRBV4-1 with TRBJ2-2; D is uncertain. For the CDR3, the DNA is TGCGCCAGCAGCCAAGATCGCGCCGCGAACACCGGGGAGCTGTTTTTT. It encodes CASSQDRAANTGELFF.